This T cell receptor beta chain was identified in a study of PD-1 blockade in classical Hodgkin lymphoma. This clone has only a few counts. Profiling relied on immunoSEQ multiplex PCR, and the TCRdb table lists in-frame clones only, not all of them. The sample holds fewer than 90,000 clones, under 90% seen once. Every patient relapsed after autologous stem cell transplantation, and brentuximab vedotin exposure varied. CDR3 length: 15 amino acids. V shed 5 bases and J 3 bases; nucleotides not matched to a gene: 7. Germline V gene lookup returns CDR1 MNHEY and CDR2 SVGAGI. This TCR derives from a human donor with classical Hodgkin lymphoma. The chain uses TRBV6-5 and TRBJ1-5, with 7 bases lining up with TRBD1. The sample here was peripheral blood mononuclear cells (PBMCs), taken at baseline. The CDR3 sequence: CASSKTGTANQPQHF. The DNA for the CDR3 is TGTGCCAGCAGTAAGACCGGGACAGCCAATCAGCCCCAGCATTTT.